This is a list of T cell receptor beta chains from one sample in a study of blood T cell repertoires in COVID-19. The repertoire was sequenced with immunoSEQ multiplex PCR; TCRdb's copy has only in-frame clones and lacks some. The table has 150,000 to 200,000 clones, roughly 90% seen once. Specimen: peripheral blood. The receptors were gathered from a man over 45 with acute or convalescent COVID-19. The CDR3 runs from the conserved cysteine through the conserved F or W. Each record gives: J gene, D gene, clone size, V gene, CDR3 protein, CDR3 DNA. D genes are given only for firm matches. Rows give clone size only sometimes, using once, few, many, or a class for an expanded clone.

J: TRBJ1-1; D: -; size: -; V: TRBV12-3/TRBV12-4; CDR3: CASSSAGYSEAFF; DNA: TGTGCCAGCAGCTCCGCAGGGTATTCTGAAGCTTTCTTT
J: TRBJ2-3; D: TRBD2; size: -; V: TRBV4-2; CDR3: CASSHTSGVSDTQYF; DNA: TGTGCCAGCAGCCACACTAGCGGGGTTTCAGATACGCAGTATTTT
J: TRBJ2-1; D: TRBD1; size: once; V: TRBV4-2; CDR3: CASSQAIGQGYEQFF; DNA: TGTGCCAGCAGCCAAGCGATTGGACAGGGCTATGAGCAGTTCTTC
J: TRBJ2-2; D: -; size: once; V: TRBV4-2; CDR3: CASSQGSQGNTGELFF; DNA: TGTGCCAGCAGCCAAGGGTCGCAGGGGAACACCGGGGAGCTGTTTTTT
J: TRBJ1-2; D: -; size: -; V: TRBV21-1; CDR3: CASTPGPPYGYTF; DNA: TGTGCCAGCACACCGGGTCCTCCATATGGCTACACCTTC
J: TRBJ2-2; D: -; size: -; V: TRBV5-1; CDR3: CASSYRGTAGELFF; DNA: TGCGCCAGCAGCTACCGGGGGACGGCCGGGGAGCTGTTTTTT
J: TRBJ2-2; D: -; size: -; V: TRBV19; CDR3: CASTTLPPGARGTGELFF; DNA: TGTGCCAGTACCACCCTTCCCCCGGGAGCGAGGGGCACCGGGGAGCTGTTTTTT
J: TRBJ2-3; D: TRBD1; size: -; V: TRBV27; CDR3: CASRDRESDTQYF; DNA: TGTGCCAGCAGGGACAGGGAATCAGATACGCAGTATTTT
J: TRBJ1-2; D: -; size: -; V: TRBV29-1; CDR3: CSVDLRRKDGYTF; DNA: TGCAGCGTTGACCTTCGCAGGAAGGATGGCTACACCTTC
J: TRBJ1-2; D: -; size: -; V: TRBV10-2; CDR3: CASSETLNNYGYTF; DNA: TGCGCCAGCAGTGAGACTCTTAATAACTATGGCTACACCTTC
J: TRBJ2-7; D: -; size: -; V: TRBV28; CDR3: CASTLTGAQYEQYF; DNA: TGTGCCAGCACCCTGACTGGGGCGCAGTACGAGCAGTACTTC
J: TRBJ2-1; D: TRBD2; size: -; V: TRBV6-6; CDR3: CASSYSGSSYNEQFF; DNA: TGTGCCAGCAGTTATAGCGGGAGCTCCTACAATGAGCAGTTCTTC
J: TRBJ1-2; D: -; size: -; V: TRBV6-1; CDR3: CASSETDWVYGYTF; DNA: TGTGCCAGCAGTGAAACAGATTGGGTTTATGGCTACACCTTC
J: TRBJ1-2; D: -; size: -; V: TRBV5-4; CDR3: CASSLVSGWANYGYTF; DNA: TGTGCCAGCAGCTTGGTTTCAGGGTGGGCTAACTATGGCTACACCTTC
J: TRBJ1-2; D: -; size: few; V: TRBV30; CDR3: CAWTYSGIGGYTF; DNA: TGTGCCTGGACCTATTCAGGGATCGGCGGCTACACCTTC
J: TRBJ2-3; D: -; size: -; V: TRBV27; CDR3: CASMRPSTDTQYF; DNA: TGTGCCAGCATGAGGCCTAGCACAGATACGCAGTATTTT
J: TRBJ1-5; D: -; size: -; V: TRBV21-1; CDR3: CASSKATTGAGVQPQHF; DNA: TGTGCCAGCAGCAAAGCTACGACAGGGGCCGGGGTTCAGCCCCAGCATTTT
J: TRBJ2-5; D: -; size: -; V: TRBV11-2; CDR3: CASSSTTRSQYF; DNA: TGTGCCAGCAGCTCCACGACACGGTCCCAGTACTTC
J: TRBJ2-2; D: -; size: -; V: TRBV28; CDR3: CASELAGPGDGELFF; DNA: TGTGCCAGCGAACTAGCAGGGCCGGGGGACGGGGAGCTGTTTTTT
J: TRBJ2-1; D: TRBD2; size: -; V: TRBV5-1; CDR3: CASRYTGTNYNEQFF; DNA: TGCGCCAGCAGGTACACCGGGACTAACTACAATGAGCAGTTCTTC
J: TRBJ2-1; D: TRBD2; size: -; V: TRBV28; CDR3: CASSSLFSLAGTYNEQFF; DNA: TGTGCCAGCAGTTCCCTATTTAGTCTAGCGGGAACCTACAATGAGCAGTTCTTC
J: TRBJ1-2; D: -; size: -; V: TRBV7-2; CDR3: CASSLVTSANYGYTF; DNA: TGTGCCAGCAGCTTAGTAACTAGTGCTAACTATGGCTACACCTTC
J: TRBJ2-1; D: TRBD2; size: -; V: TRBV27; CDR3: CASSLGLNNNEQFF; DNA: TGTGCCAGCAGTTTGGGACTAAATAACAATGAGCAGTTCTTC
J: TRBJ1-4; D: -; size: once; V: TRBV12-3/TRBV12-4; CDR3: CASRTPPEKLFF; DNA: TGTGCCAGCAGAACACCCCCCGAAAAACTGTTTTTT
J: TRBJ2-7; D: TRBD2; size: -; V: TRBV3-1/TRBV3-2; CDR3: CASSPGTSGRGNYEQYF; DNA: TGTGCCAGCAGCCCCGGGACTAGCGGGAGAGGGAACTACGAGCAGTACTTC
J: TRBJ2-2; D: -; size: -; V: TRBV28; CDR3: CASSPPGEDGELFF; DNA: TGTGCCAGCAGCCCCCCGGGGGAAGACGGGGAGCTGTTTTTT
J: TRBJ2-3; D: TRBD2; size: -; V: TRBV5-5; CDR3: CASSWWEGLADTQYF; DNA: TGTGCCAGCAGCTGGTGGGAGGGGTTAGCAGATACGCAGTATTTT
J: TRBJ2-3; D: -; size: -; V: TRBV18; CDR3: CASSTGQGFTDTQYF; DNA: TGTGCCAGCTCGACGGGGCAGGGGTTCACAGATACGCAGTATTTT
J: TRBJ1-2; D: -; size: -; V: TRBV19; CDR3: CASTGDRNYGYTF; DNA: TGTGCCAGTACCGGAGACAGAAACTATGGCTACACCTTC